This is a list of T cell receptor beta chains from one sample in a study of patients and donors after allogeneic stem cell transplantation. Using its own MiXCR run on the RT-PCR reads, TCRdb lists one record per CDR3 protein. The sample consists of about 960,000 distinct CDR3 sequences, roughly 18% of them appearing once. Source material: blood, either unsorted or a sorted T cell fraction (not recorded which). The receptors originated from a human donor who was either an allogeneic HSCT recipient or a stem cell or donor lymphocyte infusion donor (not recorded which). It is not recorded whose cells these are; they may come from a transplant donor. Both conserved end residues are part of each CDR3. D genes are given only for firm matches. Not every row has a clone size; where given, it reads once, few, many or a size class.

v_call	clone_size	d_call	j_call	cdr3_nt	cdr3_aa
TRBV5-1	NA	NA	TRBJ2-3	TGCGCCAGCAGCTTGCAGGCTCGGGATACGCAGTATTTT	CASSLQARDTQYF
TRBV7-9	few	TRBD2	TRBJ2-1	TGTGCCAGCAGCCAAAGACTAGCGGGGTGGAATGAGCAGTTCTTC	CASSQRLAGWNEQFF
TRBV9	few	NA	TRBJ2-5	TGTGCCAGCAGCCCTGGGAGAGCGGGCCTCCAAGAGACCCAGTACTTC	CASSPGRAGLQETQYF
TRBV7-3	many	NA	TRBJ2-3	TGTGCCAGCAGCTTAACCGGGCGAGGAGATACGCAGTATTTT	CASSLTGRGDTQYF
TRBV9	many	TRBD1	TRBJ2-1	TGTGCCAGCAGCCCCCGGACAGGGGTCTACAATGAGCAGTTCTTC	CASSPRTGVYNEQFF
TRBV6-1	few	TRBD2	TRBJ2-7	TGTGCCAGCAGTGACGGTCTAGCGGACTCCTACGAGCAGTACTTC	CASSDGLADSYEQYF
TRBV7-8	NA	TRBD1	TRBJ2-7	TGTGCCAGCAGCTCGGCGAGAACCGGGACAGGGCCCTACGAGCAGTACTTC	CASSSARTGTGPYEQYF
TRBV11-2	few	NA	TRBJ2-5	TGTGCCAGCAGCTACACGAACGGAGAGACCCAGTACTTC	CASSYTNGETQYF
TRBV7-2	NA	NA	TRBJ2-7	TGTGCCAGCAGCTTAGCCAGAACTAGGGGCTACGAGCAGTACTTC	CASSLARTRGYEQYF
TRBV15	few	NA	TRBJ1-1	TGTGCCACCAGCCGGTTCCAGGGTACTGAAGCTTTCTTT	CATSRFQGTEAFF
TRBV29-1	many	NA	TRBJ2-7	TGCAGCGTAGGCAGAAGTCCCTACGAGCAGTACTTC	CSVGRSPYEQYF
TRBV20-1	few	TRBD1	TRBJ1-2	TGCAGTGCGAGAGACAGGGCGGGTTATGGCTACACCTTC	CSARDRAGYGYTF
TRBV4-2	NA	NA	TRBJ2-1	TGTGCCAGCAGCCAAGACGCGGGAAGGGGAGGCTACAATGAGCAGTTCTTC	CASSQDAGRGGYNEQFF
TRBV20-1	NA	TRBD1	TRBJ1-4	TGCAGTGCTGACCCGACAGGGTGGGATGAAAAACTGTTTTTT	CSADPTGWDEKLFF
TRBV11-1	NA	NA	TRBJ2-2	TGTGCCAGCAGCCAATGGACACCGGAGCTGTTTTTT	CASSQWTPELFF
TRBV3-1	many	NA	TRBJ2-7	TGTGCCAGCAGCCCCCGATGGGGGGCCGAGCAGTACTTC	CASSPRWGAEQYF
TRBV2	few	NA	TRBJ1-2	TGTGCCAGCAGTGACGGTTTGTACACCTTC	CASSDGLYTF
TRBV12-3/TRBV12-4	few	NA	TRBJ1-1	TGTGCCAGCAGTTTGGGAAGTTTCGCTGAAGCTTTCTTT	CASSLGSFAEAFF
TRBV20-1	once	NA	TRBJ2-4	TGCAGTGCTGCCCGGGCTTCACTGGGGGACATTCAGTACTTC	CSAARASLGDIQYF
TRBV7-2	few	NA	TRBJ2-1	TGTGCCAGCAGCTACAGGGTGGGTGAGCAGTTCTTC	CASSYRVGEQFF
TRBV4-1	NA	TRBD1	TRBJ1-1	TGCGCCAGCAGCCGAAAGGGTGACAGGGCGAACACTGAAGCTTTCTTT	CASSRKGDRANTEAFF
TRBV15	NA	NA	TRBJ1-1	TGTGCCACCAGCAAACGGGATAGCACTGAAGCTTTCTTT	CATSKRDSTEAFF
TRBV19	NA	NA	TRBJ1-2	TGTGCCAGTAGTATAGCTGAGTTATCTGGCTACACCTTC	CASSIAELSGYTF
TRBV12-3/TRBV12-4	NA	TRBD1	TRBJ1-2	TGTGCCAGCAGTTTCACAGGGGGCGCGGGCTACACCTTC	CASSFTGGAGYTF
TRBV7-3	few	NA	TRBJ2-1	TGTGCCAGCAGCTCTACTCTAGTGAGTGAGCAGTTCTTC	CASSSTLVSEQFF
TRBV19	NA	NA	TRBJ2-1	TGTGCCAGTAGTATAGGGCAGGCCTACAATGAGCAGTTCTTC	CASSIGQAYNEQFF
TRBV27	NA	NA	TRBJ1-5	TGTGCCAGCAGTTTATCAACATCTGCTCAGCCCCAGCATTTT	CASSLSTSAQPQHF
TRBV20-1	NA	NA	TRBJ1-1	TGCAGACCCCAGACAGGAAAAGGTGAAGCTTTCTTT	CRPQTGKGEAFF
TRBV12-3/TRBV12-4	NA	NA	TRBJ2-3	TGTGCCAGCAGTCCCGAGTGGGATACGCAGTATTTT	CASSPEWDTQYF
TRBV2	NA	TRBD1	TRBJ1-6	TGTGCCAGCAGGACACAGGGACAGGGAGGCAATTCACCCCTCCACTTT	CASRTQGQGGNSPLHF
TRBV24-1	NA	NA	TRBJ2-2	TGTGCCACCAGTGATTTGAACAGCGCTAGGGTGGGCGGGGAGCTGTTTTTT	CATSDLNSARVGGELFF
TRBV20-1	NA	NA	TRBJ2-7	TGCAGTGCTAGAGGGGACCACTCCTACGAGCAGTACTTC	CSARGDHSYEQYF
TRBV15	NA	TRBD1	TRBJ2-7	TGTGCCACCAGCAGAATTGGACAGGGCTACGAGCAGTACTTC	CATSRIGQGYEQYF
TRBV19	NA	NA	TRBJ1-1	TGTGCCAGTAGTATCTTGGGGACTGAAGCTTTCTTT	CASSILGTEAFF
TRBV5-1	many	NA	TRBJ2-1	TGCGCCAGCTTTCCGGGACCAGACAATGAGCAGTTCTTC	CASFPGPDNEQFF
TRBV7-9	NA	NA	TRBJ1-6	TGTGCCAGCAGCTCGCAGCGAAATAATTCACCCCTCCACTTT	CASSSQRNNSPLHF
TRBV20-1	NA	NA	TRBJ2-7	TGCAGTGCTAGTACGTCAGGGGGGAAGAAAGAGCAGTACTTC	CSASTSGGKKEQYF
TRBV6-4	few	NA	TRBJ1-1	TGTGCCAGCCGTAGGGACTGGCAGAACACTGAAGCTTTCTTT	CASRRDWQNTEAFF
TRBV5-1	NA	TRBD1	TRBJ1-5	TGCGCCAGCAGCTCAGGACAGGGCCGGTTTGAGCCCCAGCATTTT	CASSSGQGRFEPQHF
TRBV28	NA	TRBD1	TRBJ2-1	TGTGCCAGCAGTATCCCGGGACAGGGCGATAGCAATGAGCAGTTCTTC	CASSIPGQGDSNEQFF
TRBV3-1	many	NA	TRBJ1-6	TGTGCCAGCAGCCAAGATGTGTCTTCAAGCTCCTATAATTCACCCCTCCACTTT	CASSQDVSSSSYNSPLHF
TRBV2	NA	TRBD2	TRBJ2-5	TGTGCCAGCAGTGAATCTCGCGGGAGGGCCGCGACCCAGTACTTC	CASSESRGRAATQYF
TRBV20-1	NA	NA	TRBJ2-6	TGCAGTGCCGCTGCTCCTGGGGCCAACGTCCTGACTTTC	CSAAAPGANVLTF
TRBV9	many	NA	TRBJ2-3	TGTGCCAGCAGCGTAGCCCACACAGATACGCAGTATTTT	CASSVAHTDTQYF
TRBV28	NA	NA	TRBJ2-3	TGTGCCAGCAGTTCTCCGGCGGAAGGGACAGATACGCAGTATTTT	CASSSPAEGTDTQYF
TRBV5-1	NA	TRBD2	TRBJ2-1	TGCGCCAGCAGCGCGCCCATTGCGCGGGAGGGCCGCAATGAGCAGTTCTTC	CASSAPIAREGRNEQFF
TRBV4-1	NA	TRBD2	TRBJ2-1	TGCGCCAGCAGCCAAGAATCTAGCGGGGCTTACAATGAGCAGTTCTTC	CASSQESSGAYNEQFF
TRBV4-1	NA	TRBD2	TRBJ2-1	TGCGCCAGCAGCCAGGCGCGGGGGGTATACAATGAGCAGTTCTTC	CASSQARGVYNEQFF
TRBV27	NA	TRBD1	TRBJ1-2	TGTGCCAGCAGTTTATCGGCAGGGGGAGGCTACACCTTC	CASSLSAGGGYTF
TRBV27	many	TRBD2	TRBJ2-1	TGTGCCAGCAGCCTAGCGGGATCAACCTACAATGAGCAGTTCTTC	CASSLAGSTYNEQFF
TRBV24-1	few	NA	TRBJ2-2	TGTGCCACCAGTGATCATCCCCCCGGGACATATAACACCGGGGAGCTGTTTTTT	CATSDHPPGTYNTGELFF
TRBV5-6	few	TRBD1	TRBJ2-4	TGTGCCAGCAGCTTATGGACAGGGCAACTAGCCAAAAACATTCAGTACTTC	CASSLWTGQLAKNIQYF